This TCR beta chain was captured by sequencing in a study of blood T cell repertoires in COVID-19. About the research overall: Sites across the United States, Italy and Spain contributed samples from acute and convalescent COVID-19. Sources were T cells, B-cell-depleted T cells, or PBMCs; the material itself was cDNA or gDNA.

The V gene lost 1 base and the J gene lost 2 bases, with 8 bases spanning the gap. The CDR3 is made up of 14 amino acids. Germline CDR1 KGHSH, CDR2 LQKENI. A word on this clone: Other DNA sequences in the same sample also yield this CDR3.

In the source study's methods: Reference gene primer amplification yielded estimated nucleated cell counts. TCRdb keeps only in-frame clones here, not all; method: immunoSEQ multiplex PCR. V, J and clone size are those of that table, while D and trimming were read from the DNA. The data contain 350,000 or so clones, 80% to 90% of them singletons. This clonotype was sampled from a woman in her forties with acute COVID-19. Sample: PBMCs or T cells enriched from blood (not recorded which). The J gene is TRBJ1-2, the V gene TRBV18; maybe TRBD1 (5 bases). The CDR3 coding sequence is TGTGCCAGCTCACCACGGGGGGAAAACTATGGCTACACCTTC. Protein sequence: CASSPRGENYGYTF.